Sequencing of this T cell receptor (beta chain) was carried out in a study of blood T cell repertoires in COVID-19. Turning to the study itself: Collection of acute and convalescent COVID-19 samples took place in the United States, Italy and Spain. T cells, B-cell-depleted T cells, or PBMCs supplied cDNA or gDNA.

Method: immunoSEQ multiplex PCR; TCRdb's copy keeps in-frame clones and lacks some. The profile shows more than 95,000 clones, around 86% of them singletons. CDR3 size: 15 residues. Germline V CDR1 and CDR2: LGHDT, YNNKEL (reference sequence). Trimming cost V 6 bases and J 5 bases; bases outside gene matches: 11. The gene calls are TRBV3-1 (or the pseudogene TRBV3-2) and TRBJ2-3, with 7 bases aligning to TRBD2. This clonotype was sampled from a man aged 50 to 59 with acute or convalescent COVID-19. The material sequenced was peripheral blood. Written as DNA, the CDR3 is TGTGCCAGCAGGTCCACGGGCGGGAGAAGAGATACGCAGTATTTT. This codes for CASRSTGGRRDTQYF.